The rows below give T cell receptor beta chains drawn from one sample of a study of T cell repertoires in cytomegalovirus infection. MiXCR, run by TCRdb on the reads, gives a single entry per CDR3 protein. The repertoire holds 450,000 to 650,000 distinct CDR3 sequences, under 45% seen once, with over 45% in the top ten. For these TCRs, the target antigens are not known. Sequencing was performed on cultured PBMCs, taken from culture after CMV antigen stimulation. Receptors originate from a human donor in good health (CMV status not recorded). Some clones in this sample may be carry-over from other donors' samples. Both conserved end residues are part of each CDR3. A D gene is named only where the DNA matches it firmly. Rows may omit the clone size; those that give it use once, few, many or a size class.

J: TRBJ1-5; size: -; D: -; V: TRBV7-9; DNA: TGTGCCAGCAGCTTTGGTCCGGGAGATCAGCCCCAGCATTTT; CDR3: CASSFGPGDQPQHF
J: TRBJ2-3; size: -; D: TRBD2; V: TRBV20-1; DNA: TGCAGTGCTGGTAGCGGGACGCGCACAGATACGCAGTATTTT; CDR3: CSAGSGTRTDTQYF
J: TRBJ1-6; size: -; D: -; V: TRBV7-2; DNA: TGTGCCAGCAGCCAGGGGAGCGGGTATAATTCACCCCTCCACTTT; CDR3: CASSQGSGYNSPLHF
J: TRBJ2-3; size: -; D: -; V: TRBV7-2; DNA: TGTGCCAGCAGCTTAGTTTCTATCCGCACAGATACGCAGTATTTT; CDR3: CASSLVSIRTDTQYF
J: TRBJ2-5; size: -; D: TRBD2; V: TRBV11-2; DNA: TGTGCCAGCAGCGGCGGGACTAGCGGACAAGAGACCCAGTACTTC; CDR3: CASSGGTSGQETQYF
J: TRBJ2-1; size: -; D: TRBD2; V: TRBV19; DNA: TGTGCCAGTAGTGGTTGGACTAGCGGGAGCCCCTCCTACAATGAGCAGTTCTTC; CDR3: CASSGWTSGSPSYNEQFF
J: TRBJ2-7; size: -; D: -; V: TRBV9; DNA: TGTGCCAGCAGCGTGGGGGGGGCCTTCGAGCAGTACTTC; CDR3: CASSVGGAFEQYF
J: TRBJ1-4; size: -; D: -; V: TRBV28; DNA: TGTGCCAGCAGCCTGGGGGGTTTGGGTGAAAAACTGTTTTTT; CDR3: CASSLGGLGEKLFF
J: TRBJ2-7; size: -; D: -; V: TRBV28; DNA: TGTGCCAGCAGTTTATTTCTTAGCTCCTACGAGCAGTACTTC; CDR3: CASSLFLSSYEQYF
J: TRBJ2-7; size: -; D: TRBD1; V: TRBV7-6; DNA: TGTGCCAGCAGCCGCCCCGGACAGGCCTACGAGCAGTACTTC; CDR3: CASSRPGQAYEQYF
J: TRBJ2-1; size: -; D: -; V: TRBV28; DNA: TGTGCCACCGCTGAGTCCTACAATGAGCAGTTCTTC; CDR3: CATAESYNEQFF
J: TRBJ2-6; size: few; D: -; V: TRBV7-8; DNA: TGTGCCAGCAGACGAAGGGGGTCTGGGGCCAACGTCCTGACTTTC; CDR3: CASRRRGSGANVLTF
J: TRBJ1-6; size: many; D: -; V: TRBV7-2; DNA: TGTGCCAGCAGCTTTCGGACAAATAATTCACCCCTCCACTTT; CDR3: CASSFRTNNSPLHF
J: TRBJ2-2; size: many; D: -; V: TRBV7-2; DNA: TGTGCCAGCAGATACCGGACAGAACTCCCGACCGGGGAGCTGTTTTTT; CDR3: CASRYRTELPTGELFF
J: TRBJ1-2; size: -; D: -; V: TRBV9; DNA: TGTGCCAGCAGGAACAGGGCTGTCAGTGGCTACACCTTC; CDR3: CASRNRAVSGYTF
J: TRBJ2-5; size: -; D: TRBD2; V: TRBV6-8; DNA: TGTGCCAGCAGTCTGCGGGGGGGACTTCAAGAGACCCAGTACTTC; CDR3: CASSLRGGLQETQYF
J: TRBJ2-3; size: -; D: -; V: TRBV7-2; DNA: TGTGCCAGCAGCTCCCGGGGGGTCGGGGGGCAACAGTTTACGCAGTATTTT; CDR3: CASSSRGVGGQQFTQYF
J: TRBJ2-1; size: -; D: -; V: TRBV4-3; DNA: TGCGCCAGCAGCCAAGAGGCCCCCCCCTACTACAATGAGCAGTTCTTC; CDR3: CASSQEAPPYYNEQFF
J: TRBJ1-5; size: -; D: TRBD1; V: TRBV7-9; DNA: TGTGCCAGCAGCAGGACAGGGGGCAAGGGTCAGCCCCAGCATTTT; CDR3: CASSRTGGKGQPQHF
J: TRBJ2-7; size: once; D: TRBD2; V: TRBV19; DNA: TGTGCCAGTAGCGCGGCGGCGGGAGTGGGGGAGCAGTACTTC; CDR3: CASSAAAGVGEQYF
J: TRBJ2-7; size: few; D: TRBD2; V: TRBV19; DNA: TGTGCCAGTAGTAACCGTGGCGGGAGAATGGCCTACGAGCAGTACTTC; CDR3: CASSNRGGRMAYEQYF
J: TRBJ2-4; size: many; D: -; V: TRBV7-8; DNA: TGTGCCAGCAGCTTAGAGTATGGGGGCCTGGCCAAAAACATTCAGTACTTC; CDR3: CASSLEYGGLAKNIQYF
J: TRBJ2-3; size: few; D: -; V: TRBV7-8; DNA: TGTGCCAGCAGCGCAGCTAGCACAGATACGCAGTATTTT; CDR3: CASSAASTDTQYF
J: TRBJ2-1; size: few; D: -; V: TRBV11-2; DNA: TGTGCCAGCAGCTTAGATCGGGCAGGATATGAGCAGTTCTTC; CDR3: CASSLDRAGYEQFF
J: TRBJ2-3; size: few; D: TRBD2; V: TRBV5-1; DNA: TGCGCCAGCAGCTCCCGACTAGCGGGAGGGCTCCGTCGCACAGATACGCAGTATTTT; CDR3: CASSSRLAGGLRRTDTQYF
J: TRBJ2-5; size: -; D: -; V: TRBV7-2; DNA: TGTGCCAGCAGCTTGGATTTCCAAGAGACCCAGTACTTC; CDR3: CASSLDFQETQYF
J: TRBJ2-5; size: -; D: TRBD2; V: TRBV11-2; DNA: TGTGCCAGCAGACAAGCGGGGGCCTACCAAGAGACCCAGTACTTC; CDR3: CASRQAGAYQETQYF
J: TRBJ1-3; size: -; D: -; V: TRBV20-1; DNA: TGCAGTGCTCCAAGCTCTGGAAACACCATATATTTT; CDR3: CSAPSSGNTIYF
J: TRBJ2-7; size: few; D: -; V: TRBV7-2; DNA: TGTGCCAGCAGCCAAAGACGTTCGGGCTACGAGCAGTACTTC; CDR3: CASSQRRSGYEQYF
J: TRBJ1-4; size: -; D: -; V: TRBV12-3/TRBV12-4; DNA: TGTGCCAGCAGTTTGACAGCGGGGGGGGAAAAACTGTTTTTT; CDR3: CASSLTAGGEKLFF
J: TRBJ2-5; size: -; D: -; V: TRBV25-1; DNA: TGTGCCAGCAGCCCGGAGCCGCTTGAGACCCAGTACTTC; CDR3: CASSPEPLETQYF
J: TRBJ1-1; size: -; D: -; V: TRBV7-2; DNA: TGTGCCAGCAGCTTTCGGGGCGAGAACACTGAAGCTTTCTTT; CDR3: CASSFRGENTEAFF
J: TRBJ2-2; size: few; D: -; V: TRBV12-3/TRBV12-4; DNA: TGTGCCAGCAGGGGGTTGGGCACCGGGGAGCTGTTTTTT; CDR3: CASRGLGTGELFF
J: TRBJ1-1; size: many; D: TRBD1; V: TRBV7-2; DNA: TGTGCCAGCAGCCACGCTGACAGGGTGAACACTGAAGCTTTCTTT; CDR3: CASSHADRVNTEAFF
J: TRBJ1-2; size: few; D: TRBD1; V: TRBV12-3/TRBV12-4; DNA: TGTGCCAGCAGTTTCGGCCCGGGACAGTATGGCTACACCTTC; CDR3: CASSFGPGQYGYTF
J: TRBJ1-5; size: -; D: TRBD1; V: TRBV28; DNA: TGTGCCGGACAGGGATTTGGGAATCAGCCCCAGCATTTT; CDR3: CAGQGFGNQPQHF
J: TRBJ2-1; size: -; D: TRBD2; V: TRBV6-2/TRBV6-3; DNA: TGTGCCAGCAGCTCCCGGGTAGCGGGTTACAATGAGCAGTTCTTC; CDR3: CASSSRVAGYNEQFF
J: TRBJ2-7; size: many; D: -; V: TRBV7-2; DNA: TGTGCCAGCAGCTTAGTGGGGGGCTCCTACGAGCAGTACTTC; CDR3: CASSLVGGSYEQYF
J: TRBJ1-1; size: few; D: -; V: TRBV2; DNA: TGTGCCAGCAGTGAAGCGCTTGCCACTGAAGCTTTCTTT; CDR3: CASSEALATEAFF
J: TRBJ2-1; size: -; D: TRBD2; V: TRBV12-3/TRBV12-4; DNA: TGTGCCAGCAGTCCACCTAGCGGGAGGCCCTCCTACAATGAGCAGTTCTTC; CDR3: CASSPPSGRPSYNEQFF
J: TRBJ2-3; size: -; D: TRBD1; V: TRBV2; DNA: TGTGCCAGCACAGGGCTGGTGGCAGGGGGAGATACGCAGTATTTT; CDR3: CASTGLVAGGDTQYF
J: TRBJ1-2; size: -; D: -; V: TRBV6-2/TRBV6-3; DNA: TGTGCCAGCAGTTACCACCTCGGCAGCAACTATGGCTACACCTTC; CDR3: CASSYHLGSNYGYTF
J: TRBJ1-1; size: -; D: TRBD1; V: TRBV6-6; DNA: TGTGCCAGCAGTGCCCGGGGACAGGCGAACACTGAAGCTTTCTTT; CDR3: CASSARGQANTEAFF
J: TRBJ1-4; size: -; D: -; V: TRBV28; DNA: TGTGCCAGCAACCTGGTTAATGATGAAAAACTGTTTTTT; CDR3: CASNLVNDEKLFF
J: TRBJ2-3; size: -; D: TRBD2; V: TRBV6-1; DNA: TGTGCCAGCAGTGGCCCTAGCGGGAGTAGAGATACGCAGTATTTT; CDR3: CASSGPSGSRDTQYF
J: TRBJ2-7; size: -; D: TRBD1; V: TRBV4-1; DNA: TGTGCCAGCAGCCAAGCAGGACAGGGGGCTGAGCAGTACTTC; CDR3: CASSQAGQGAEQYF
J: TRBJ1-6; size: -; D: -; V: TRBV5-1; DNA: TGCGCCAGCAGCGGGAGCGATTTTAATTCACCCCTCCACTTT; CDR3: CASSGSDFNSPLHF
J: TRBJ1-3; size: -; D: -; V: TRBV12-3/TRBV12-4; DNA: TGTGCCAGCACCACCCCCTCCGGAAACACCATATATTTT; CDR3: CASTTPSGNTIYF
J: TRBJ2-7; size: few; D: TRBD2; V: TRBV7-2; DNA: TGTGCCAGCAGCTATACCGGGACTACTATTTACGAGCAGTACTTC; CDR3: CASSYTGTTIYEQYF
J: TRBJ1-6; size: few; D: -; V: TRBV12-5; DNA: TGTGCTAGTGGTTTAGAGGGCACCTATAATTCACCCCTCCACTTT; CDR3: CASGLEGTYNSPLHF
J: TRBJ2-2; size: -; D: -; V: TRBV7-6; DNA: TGTGCCAGCAGCTTGGGCCATGACCGCTTAATCACCGGGGAGCTGTTTTTT; CDR3: CASSLGHDRLITGELFF
J: TRBJ2-1; size: once; D: -; V: TRBV4-1; DNA: TGCGCCAGCAGCCATCGCCCCCCCGGGGCCTACAATGAGCAGTTCTTC; CDR3: CASSHRPPGAYNEQFF